These 21 T cell receptor beta chains share one sample of origin, sequenced in a study of blood T cell repertoires in COVID-19. Only in-frame clones appear in the TCRdb table, and some are missing; sequencing was by immunoSEQ multiplex PCR. The table lists some 700,000 clones, approximately 90% of them singletons, with 0.2% to 0.3% in the top ten. Sample: peripheral blood. The receptors were sampled from a woman between 18 and 29 years old with acute or convalescent COVID-19.

The CDR3 spells CASTALRRGIIIYEQYF. CDR3 coding DNA: TGTGCCAGCACCGCGCTGAGGAGGGGCATTATTATCTACGAGCAGTACTTC. The chain has TRBV2 and TRBJ2-7, with a tentative D call TRBD2 (6 bases). The CDR3 spans 17 residues. Per germline, CDR1 SNHLY and CDR2 FYNNEI. V was trimmed by 7 bases and J by 3 bases, leaving 25 bases between them.

This clone came up once. V and J are TRBV6-5 and TRBJ1-1; 7 bases agree with TRBD1. CDR1 and CDR2 from the germline V gene are MNHEY and SVGAGI. The CDR3 extends over 15 amino acids. V was clipped by 3 bases and J by 0 bases; unmatched bases: 4. The CDR3 nucleotides are TGTGCCAGCAGTTATGTGGGACAGATGAACACTGAAGCTTTCTTT. This translates into CASSYVGQMNTEAFF.

The chain combines TRBV29-1 with TRBJ2-1; TRBD1 aligns across 7 bases. CDR3 size: 14 residues. CDR1 is SQVTM and CDR2 is ANQGSEA in the germline V gene. V gave up 6 bases and J gave up 3 bases; unmatched junction bases: 8. CDR3 sequence: CSVDTGALYNEQFF. CDR3 coding DNA: TGCAGCGTGGACACAGGGGCCCTCTACAATGAGCAGTTCTTC.

The V and J genes are TRBV3-1 (or the pseudogene TRBV3-2) and TRBJ2-7, with 7 bases fitting TRBD1. Germline-derived CDR1 and CDR2 are LGHDT and YNNKEL (reference sequence). This CDR3 is 14 amino acids long. The ends lost 8 bases at V and 0 bases at J; junction bases unmatched: 7. The CDR3 nucleotides read TGTGCCAGCGGACAGACAGGGCTCTCCTACGAGCAGTACTTC. It encodes CASGQTGLSYEQYF.

The chain uses TRBV19 and TRBJ1-2; D unresolved. Germline assignment: CDR1 LNHDA and CDR2 SQIVND (reference sequence). The CDR3 runs 13 residues. Trimming shortened V by 8 bases and J by 6 bases, and 16 bases separated the two germline ends. The CDR3 DNA follows: TGTGCCAGTTACCCCGGAGGCGCGGATGGCTACACCTTC. Amino acids: CASYPGGADGYTF.

This clone was recorded once. The rearrangement joins TRBV24-1 to TRBJ2-3; TRBD1 aligns across 9 bases. This CDR3 is built from 16 residues. J lost 2 bases, V lost 2 bases, and 4 bases had no gene match. In germline, CDR1 is KGHDR, CDR2 SFDVKD. The CDR3 protein is CATSDWGQGLTDTQYF. The CDR3 region has the DNA TGTGCCACCAGTGATTGGGGACAGGGTCTCACAGATACGCAGTATTTT.

The chain couples TRBV2 to TRBJ1-2, with 8 positions matching TRBD1. J was trimmed by 6 bases and V by 1 base; bases with no gene match: 7. CDR3 length equals 15 residues. Germline V gene data show CDR1 as SNHLY and CDR2 as FYNNEI. The CDR3 here is CASSEGQGARNGYTF. CDR3 bases: TGTGCCAGCAGTGAAGGGCAGGGGGCTAGGAATGGCTACACCTTC. Based on the CDR3 plus reference TRBV2 and TRBJ1-2, the full variable domain is EPEVTQTPSHQVTQMGQEVILRCVPISNHLYFYWYRQILGQKVEFLVSFYNNEISEKSEIFDDQFSVERPDGSNFTLKIRSTKLEDSAMYFCASSEGQGARNGYTFGSGTRLTVV.

This rearrangement joins TRBV4-3 to TRBJ1-2; a weak D match, TRBD1 (5 bases). Between the trimmed V and J ends, which lost 4 bases and 0 bases, there was a span of 15 bases. This CDR3 has 16 residues. CDR1 is LGHNA and CDR2 is YSLEER in the germline V gene. The DNA of the CDR3 is TGCGCCAGCAGCCCCGCCGGGGGAGCTACTAACTATGGCTACACCTTC. Its protein product is CASSPAGGATNYGYTF.

V and J are TRBV5-1 and TRBJ2-3; 8 nucleotides align to TRBD2. With V trimmed by 7 bases and J by 3 bases, 7 bases remained unmatched. Germline V gene sequence: CDR1 SGHRS, CDR2 YFSETQ. The CDR3 contains 14 residues. The CDR3 DNA is TGCGCCAGCGGGTCGAGCGGGGGAACAGATACGCAGTATTTT. This translates into CASGSSGGTDTQYF.

The rearrangement links TRBV20-1 to TRBJ2-1, with unresolved D. The germline V gene has CDR1 DFQATT and CDR2 SNEGSKA (reference sequence). Trimming took 3 bases from V and 5 from J, leaving 20 bases between them. The CDR3 is made up of 16 amino acids. CDR3 loop: CSASPLGSFTNNEQFF. The CDR3 DNA sequence: TGCAGTGCTAGTCCCCTGGGCTCCTTCACGAACAATGAGCAGTTCTTC.

The rearrangement links TRBV19 to TRBJ1-2; D unclear. CDR3 length equals 16 residues. Between the trimmed V and J ends, which lost 2 bases and 3 bases, there was a span of 16 bases. Germline V gene data show CDR1 as LNHDA and CDR2 as SQIVND (reference sequence). In DNA, the CDR3 is TGTGCCAGTAGTATATTTACAGCCCTTACCCACTATGGCTACACCTTC. Translated: CASSIFTALTHYGYTF.

This chain connects TRBV30 to TRBJ1-1; possibly TRBD1 for D (5 bases). The CDR3 extends over 16 amino acids. V lost 4 bases and J lost 0, with 18 bases in between. CDR1 and CDR2 from the germline V gene are GTSNPN and SVGIG (reference sequence). This CDR3 reads CAWKNGKGWVNTEAFF. CDR3 coding DNA: TGTGCCTGGAAAAACGGAAAGGGGTGGGTGAACACTGAAGCTTTCTTT. Combining the CDR3 with reference TRBV30 and TRBJ1-1 gives the whole variable domain SQTIHQWPATLVQPVGSPLSLECTVEGTSNPNLYWYRQAAGRGLQLLFYSVGIGQISSEVPQNLSASRPQDRQFILSSKKLLLSDSGFYLCAWKNGKGWVNTEAFFGQGTRLTVV.

This chain connects TRBV6-5 to TRBJ1-2, with 9 bases matching TRBD1. Germline V lookup: CDR1 MNHEY, CDR2 SVGAGI. The J segment lost 7 bases and the V segment lost 2 bases, leaving 2 bases of the junction unmatched. CDR3 size: 13 residues. The CDR3 loop reads CASSYMTGGGYTF. CDR3 sequence (DNA): TGTGCCAGCAGTTACATGACAGGGGGTGGCTACACCTTC.

The chain recombines TRBV4-1 with TRBJ2-7; 9 bases map to TRBD1. CDR3 length: 14 residues. In germline, CDR1 is MGHRA, CDR2 YSYEKL. V gave up 7 bases and J gave up 5 bases; unmatched junction bases: 9. CDR3 nucleotides: TGCGCCAGCAAGCGCCCGGGACAGGGCCACGAGCAGTACTTC. It specifies CASKRPGQGHEQYF.

The chain employs TRBV19 and TRBJ1-5; TRBD1 aligns across 9 bases. Germline V gene sequence: CDR1 LNHDA, CDR2 SQIVND (reference sequence). Trimming at V came to 4 bases and at J to 2 bases, leaving 6 bases not matched to a gene. This CDR3 comprises 16 residues. The CDR3 protein is CASSRGDRAGNQPQHF. The CDR3 DNA follows: TGTGCCAGTAGTAGAGGGGACAGGGCCGGCAATCAGCCCCAGCATTTT.

The CDR3 sequence is CAIKDITYYEQYF. In DNA form, the CDR3 reads TGTGCCATCAAGGACATTACCTACTACGAGCAGTACTTC. This chain joins TRBV10-3 and TRBJ2-7, with TRBD1 as a possible D gene (5 bases). Germline CDR1 is ENHRY and CDR2 is SYGVKD. V lost 7 bases to trimming and J lost 3 bases, with 13 bases between them. The CDR3 totals 13 residues.

This sequence joins TRBV6-6 and TRBJ1-2; D may be TRBD1 (6 bases). V was shortened by 0 bases and J by 4 bases, with 15 bases between the two germline ends. The CDR3 extends over 16 amino acids. Germline V gene sequence: CDR1 MNHNY, CDR2 SVGAGI (reference sequence). This CDR3 reads CASSYSRHRDLYGYTF. CDR3 DNA sequence: TGTGCCAGCAGTTACTCGAGGCACAGGGATCTCTATGGCTACACCTTC.

The CDR3 loop is CASSPLCGVGGSYEQYF. CDR3 DNA: TGTGCCAGCAGCCCCCTATGTGGGGTGGGGGGCTCCTACGAGCAGTACTTC. The gene calls are TRBV21-1 and TRBJ2-7; the table's D call TRBD2 went unverified against the DNA. TRBV21-1 counts as a pseudogene. The CDR3 extends over 17 amino acids.

This clone was observed a handful of times. The gene calls are TRBV2 and TRBJ2-1; 8 positions agree with TRBD1. The junction had 4 bases not matched to a gene; V was cut back by 5 bases and J by 1 base. The CDR3 sequence is 15 residues long. Germline assignment: CDR1 SNHLY and CDR2 FYNNEI. The CDR3 loop is CASSYTGGSYNEQFF. In DNA, the CDR3 is TGTGCCAGCAGTTATACAGGGGGATCCTACAATGAGCAGTTCTTC.

The V and J genes are TRBV19 and TRBJ1-1, with D perhaps TRBD1 (5 bases). Trimming took 6 bases from V and 0 from J, leaving 8 bases between them. The CDR3 is 13 amino acids. CDR1 LNHDA and CDR2 SQIVND come from the germline V gene (reference sequence). In nucleotides, the CDR3 is TGTGCCAGTAGCAAGGGGATGAACACTGAAGCTTTCTTT. Protein sequence: CASSKGMNTEAFF.

This clone was recorded a few times. This chain uses TRBV9 with TRBJ2-3, with 8 bases aligning to TRBD2. This CDR3 comprises 15 residues. From germline, CDR1 is SGDLS and CDR2 YYNGEE. With V trimmed by 0 bases and J by 3 bases, 3 bases remained unmatched. This CDR3 is CASSVEVAGTDTQYF. The CDR3 nucleotides read TGTGCCAGCAGCGTAGAGGTAGCGGGGACAGATACGCAGTATTTT.